This T cell receptor beta chain was observed in a study of spatial heterogeneity in lung cancer. Overall study: Unique TCR and UMI combinations averaged more than ten appearances each in raw reads. Notes on the study in general: For expanded intratumoral alpha and beta TCRs, counts tracked tumor mutation counts.

The time point denotes: sample taken at primary tumor resection. The cohort: approximately 74 early-stage, untreated non-small cell lung cancer patients. A unique molecular identifier was attached to every TCR cDNA molecule. TCRdb re-called the 5' RACE reads through MiXCR, storing one row per CDR3 protein. Of about 18,000 distinct CDR3 sequences listed, 6.5% to 8.5% are singletons. CDR3 length: 20 residues. Germline V gives CDR1 SGHRS, CDR2 YFSETQ. After removal of 4 bases from V and 3 bases from J, the junction contained 20 bases not matched to a gene. This clonotype was seen at least ten times. Antigen specificity is unknown.

The receptor was isolated from a male donor with early-stage non-small cell lung cancer. V gene TRBV5-1 combines with J gene TRBJ2-1; 9 bases map to TRBD1. The source material was lung tumor tissue, sampled at surgery. Here the CDR3 reads CASSRTELRAQGAVYNEQFF. The DNA of the CDR3 is TGCGCCAGCAGCCGTACCGAACTCCGAGCACAGGGGGCAGTCTACAATGAGCAGTTCTTC.